This is a list of T cell receptor beta chains from one sample in a study of blood T cell repertoires in COVID-19. Libraries were prepared by immunoSEQ multiplex PCR; TCRdb keeps only in-frame clonotypes and omits some of them. The table lists under 350,000 clones, under 90% of them singletons. Input material: PBMCs or T cells enriched from blood (not recorded which). These receptors all stem from a man aged 30 to 39 who had recovered from COVID-19. CDR3s include the opening cysteine and the closing phenylalanine or tryptophan. The order of the fields is clone size, J gene, V gene, CDR3 length, D gene, CDR3 DNA, CDR3 protein. D genes are given only for firm matches. The listing skips clone size in some rows; elsewhere it reads once, few, many or a size class.

size: once
J: TRBJ1-1
V: TRBV6-6
length: 12
D: TRBD1
DNA: TGTGCCAGCAGGCGGTCGGGACAGGAAGCTTTCTTT
CDR3: CASRRSGQEAFF

size: few
J: TRBJ1-1
V: TRBV18
length: 14
D: -
DNA: TGTGCCAGCTCACCTTCCGTGGAGGGGACTGAAGCTTTCTTT
CDR3: CASSPSVEGTEAFF

size: -
J: TRBJ2-6
V: TRBV7-2
length: 17
D: -
DNA: TGTGCCAGCAGCTTAGCGGGCCCAGGGTCTGGGGCCAACGTCCTGACTTTC
CDR3: CASSLAGPGSGANVLTF

size: once
J: TRBJ1-1
V: TRBV6-5
length: 14
D: -
DNA: TGTGCCAGCACTCAAGGTCAACAGGGCACTGAAGCTTTCTTT
CDR3: CASTQGQQGTEAFF

size: -
J: TRBJ2-3
V: TRBV19
length: 14
D: -
DNA: TGTGCCAGTAGTATAGGCGGGTACACAGATACGCAGTATTTT
CDR3: CASSIGGYTDTQYF

size: -
J: TRBJ2-3
V: TRBV7-6
length: 16
D: -
DNA: TGTGCCAGCAGCCCCCGGGGAACGTTCGGCACAGATACGCAGTATTTT
CDR3: CASSPRGTFGTDTQYF

size: -
J: TRBJ2-3
V: TRBV19
length: 15
D: -
DNA: TGTGCCAGTAGTATAGACGGCAGGCGCACAGATACGCAGTATTTT
CDR3: CASSIDGRRTDTQYF

size: many
J: TRBJ2-1
V: TRBV24-1
length: 16
D: TRBD2
DNA: TGTGCCACCAGTGACTCGACTAGCGGGAGCCGGAATGAGCAGTTCTTC
CDR3: CATSDSTSGSRNEQFF

size: -
J: TRBJ2-7
V: TRBV27
length: 16
D: -
DNA: TGTGCCAGCAGTTTGGCGACCGGGACTTTGGGATACGAGCAGTACTTC
CDR3: CASSLATGTLGYEQYF

size: -
J: TRBJ2-1
V: TRBV11-2
length: 15
D: TRBD1
DNA: TGTGCCAGCAGCCGAGTACAGGGGTTCCTCAATGAGCAGTTCTTC
CDR3: CASSRVQGFLNEQFF

size: once
J: TRBJ1-4
V: TRBV12-3/TRBV12-4
length: 12
D: -
DNA: TGTGCCAGCTACGGGGGTACTGAAAAACTGTTTTTT
CDR3: CASYGGTEKLFF

size: -
J: TRBJ2-6
V: TRBV14
length: 16
D: -
DNA: TGTGCCAGCAGCCAAGATATTGGAGCTGGGGCCAACGTCCTGACTTTC
CDR3: CASSQDIGAGANVLTF

size: -
J: TRBJ2-2
V: TRBV19
length: 19
D: -
DNA: TGTGCCAGTAGCTATGCCGATCCCTGGGGGCAGGAGGACACCGGGGAGCTGTTTTTT
CDR3: CASSYADPWGQEDTGELFF

size: -
J: TRBJ2-7
V: TRBV28
length: 15
D: TRBD2
DNA: TGTGCCAGCAGTTCCAGCGGGGGGGGGCCAGGAGAGCAGTACTTC
CDR3: CASSSSGGGPGEQYF

size: -
J: TRBJ2-6
V: TRBV3-1/TRBV3-2
length: 16
D: -
DNA: TGTGCCAGCAGCCAAGATGAAGGGGCTGGGGCCAACGTCCTGACTTTC
CDR3: CASSQDEGAGANVLTF

size: -
J: TRBJ2-1
V: TRBV4-1
length: 15
D: TRBD2
DNA: TGCGCCAGCAACATACTAGCGGGAGATGGTAATGAGCAGTTCTTC
CDR3: CASNILAGDGNEQFF

size: -
J: TRBJ1-4
V: TRBV11-3
length: 15
D: TRBD1
DNA: TGTGCCAGCAGCGGGGGACAGGGGGCGTCTGAAAAACTGTTTTTT
CDR3: CASSGGQGASEKLFF

size: -
J: TRBJ2-1
V: TRBV19
length: 18
D: TRBD2
DNA: TGTGCCAGTAGAATGACTAGCGGGGGGGCCGGGTCCTACAATGAGCAGTTCTTC
CDR3: CASRMTSGGAGSYNEQFF

size: -
J: TRBJ1-2
V: TRBV7-9
length: 15
D: -
DNA: TGTGCCAGCAGCTTAGGTGACGGGGGGGCGCGTGGCTACACCTTC
CDR3: CASSLGDGGARGYTF

size: -
J: TRBJ2-3
V: TRBV10-3
length: 15
D: -
DNA: TGTGCCATCAGGTCACAGGGTTCGAACACAGATACGCAGTATTTT
CDR3: CAIRSQGSNTDTQYF

size: -
J: TRBJ2-2
V: TRBV19
length: 17
D: TRBD1
DNA: TGTGCCAGTAGTTTCGAGGGGGCTAGGTGGAACACCGGGGAGCTGTTTTTT
CDR3: CASSFEGARWNTGELFF

size: -
J: TRBJ2-3
V: TRBV2
length: 17
D: TRBD2
DNA: TGTGCCAGCTACCTGGCAGCGGGGCGGGGAAGCACAGATACGCAGTATTTT
CDR3: CASYLAAGRGSTDTQYF

size: few
J: TRBJ2-3
V: TRBV3-1/TRBV3-2
length: 11
D: -
DNA: TGTGCCAGCAGCCTGCGAGATACGCAGTATTTT
CDR3: CASSLRDTQYF

size: -
J: TRBJ1-4
V: TRBV2
length: 14
D: TRBD1
DNA: TGTGCCAGCAGTTCGGACAGGCGGGTTGAAAAACTGTTTTTT
CDR3: CASSSDRRVEKLFF

size: -
J: TRBJ1-2
V: TRBV15
length: 15
D: -
DNA: TGTGCCACCAGCAGAGGCGGGATCACCCCGCATGGCTACACCTTC
CDR3: CATSRGGITPHGYTF

size: -
J: TRBJ2-4
V: TRBV12-3/TRBV12-4
length: 11
D: -
DNA: TGTGCCAGCAGACAGGGTGACATTCAGTACTTC
CDR3: CASRQGDIQYF

size: -
J: TRBJ2-2
V: TRBV18
length: 15
D: -
DNA: TGTGCCAGCTCACCACGTCCGGTGATCACCGGGGAGCTGTTTTTT
CDR3: CASSPRPVITGELFF

size: -
J: TRBJ2-1
V: TRBV5-1
length: 16
D: -
DNA: TGCGCCAGCAGCGCCGCGGGGCAGACGTCCTACAATGAGCAGTTCTTC
CDR3: CASSAAGQTSYNEQFF

size: -
J: TRBJ1-2
V: TRBV11-3
length: 12
D: -
DNA: TGTGCCAGCAGCCCTAGGGAGGCTGGCTACACCTTC
CDR3: CASSPREAGYTF

size: -
J: TRBJ1-2
V: TRBV3-1/TRBV3-2
length: 14
D: -
DNA: TGTGCCAGCAGCCAACGGACAGCCCTCTATGGCTACACCTTC
CDR3: CASSQRTALYGYTF

size: -
J: TRBJ2-1
V: TRBV7-9
length: 16
D: TRBD1
DNA: TGTGCCAGCAGCCCCTGGGCGGGACAGGGCGATAGTGAGCAGTTCTTC
CDR3: CASSPWAGQGDSEQFF

size: -
J: TRBJ2-7
V: TRBV15
length: 15
D: -
DNA: TGTGCCACCAGCCTAGGACGGGGGACCCCCTACGAGCAGTACTTC
CDR3: CATSLGRGTPYEQYF

size: -
J: TRBJ2-1
V: TRBV5-4
length: 17
D: TRBD2
DNA: TGTGCCAGCAGCTTGGGGGCCGGGACTAGCGGCTACAATGAGCAGTTCTTC
CDR3: CASSLGAGTSGYNEQFF

size: once
J: TRBJ2-1
V: TRBV6-1
length: 17
D: TRBD1
DNA: TGTGCCAGCAGTGAAGCGTCATGGGACAGGGGGCGCAATGAGCAGTTCTTC
CDR3: CASSEASWDRGRNEQFF

size: -
J: TRBJ1-1
V: TRBV7-9
length: 15
D: TRBD1
DNA: TGTGCCAGCAGCTCGATTCCGACAGGGTACTGGGGGGCTTTCTTT
CDR3: CASSSIPTGYWGAFF

size: once
J: TRBJ1-5
V: TRBV7-8
length: 14
D: -
DNA: TGTGCCAGCAGCCAAGGGGCTTACAATCAGCCCCAGCATTTT
CDR3: CASSQGAYNQPQHF

size: -
J: TRBJ2-7
V: TRBV15
length: 13
D: -
DNA: TGTGCCACCAGCAGAGATCTAGTCTCACAGCAGTACTTC
CDR3: CATSRDLVSQQYF

size: once
J: TRBJ2-3
V: TRBV28
length: 18
D: -
DNA: TGTGCCAGCAGTTTGCTCCCTTTACGGGGGAGCCTCACAGATACGCAGTATTTT
CDR3: CASSLLPLRGSLTDTQYF

size: -
J: TRBJ2-7
V: TRBV5-1
length: 15
D: -
DNA: TGCGCCAGCAGCTTGGAGGGGGTAAGCTCCTACGAGCAGTACTTC
CDR3: CASSLEGVSSYEQYF

size: -
J: TRBJ1-1
V: TRBV7-9
length: 18
D: TRBD1
DNA: TGTGCCAGCAGCTTAGAATGGGCTGGGGGCAGGGGGAACAGTGAAGCTTTCTTT
CDR3: CASSLEWAGGRGNSEAFF

size: few
J: TRBJ2-5
V: TRBV6-4
length: 16
D: TRBD2
DNA: TGTGCCAGCAGTGAAGATAGCGGGAGCGGCAAAGAGACCCAGTACTTC
CDR3: CASSEDSGSGKETQYF

size: -
J: TRBJ2-1
V: TRBV5-1
length: 17
D: TRBD1
DNA: TGCGCCAGCAGCTCGAAGACCGGGACAGGGAGCTACAATGAGCAGTTCTTC
CDR3: CASSSKTGTGSYNEQFF

size: -
J: TRBJ1-6
V: TRBV2
length: 16
D: TRBD1
DNA: TGTGCCAGCAGTCAGAGAGCGACAGGGGACAATTCACCCCTCCACTTT
CDR3: CASSQRATGDNSPLHF

size: once
J: TRBJ1-1
V: TRBV30
length: 15
D: TRBD1
DNA: TGTGCCTGGAGTTACCCGCCAGGGGGCAACACTGAAGCTTTCTTT
CDR3: CAWSYPPGGNTEAFF

size: -
J: TRBJ1-2
V: TRBV7-9
length: 13
D: TRBD1
DNA: TGTGCCAGCAGCTCCACAGGGGACTATGGCTACACCTTC
CDR3: CASSSTGDYGYTF

size: -
J: TRBJ1-1
V: TRBV10-2
length: 14
D: -
DNA: TGCGCCAGCAAGGGGATGGTGGGGCCTGGTGAAGCTTTCTTT
CDR3: CASKGMVGPGEAFF

size: -
J: TRBJ1-6
V: TRBV11-2
length: 14
D: TRBD1
DNA: TGTGCCAGCAGCTTGGACAGGGGTCATTCACCCCTCCACTTT
CDR3: CASSLDRGHSPLHF

size: many
J: TRBJ1-5
V: TRBV6-1
length: 14
D: -
DNA: TGTGCCAGCAGTGAACACAGGGGCAATCAGCCCCAGCATTTT
CDR3: CASSEHRGNQPQHF

size: -
J: TRBJ2-1
V: TRBV18
length: 14
D: -
DNA: TGTGCCAGCTCACCACCGCCTAGCTTAAATGAGCAGTTCTTC
CDR3: CASSPPPSLNEQFF

size: -
J: TRBJ2-7
V: TRBV27
length: 15
D: TRBD2
DNA: TGTGCCAGCAGTTTACTGGCTAGCGGTTACTACGAGCAGTACTTC
CDR3: CASSLLASGYYEQYF

size: -
J: TRBJ2-2
V: TRBV18
length: 15
D: -
DNA: TGTGCCAGCTCACCGCGCGAAAGGGGTACCGGGGAGCTGTTTTTT
CDR3: CASSPRERGTGELFF

size: -
J: TRBJ2-1
V: TRBV2
length: 13
D: TRBD1
DNA: TGTGCCAGCAGTGGACAGGGGACGGGTGAGCAGTTCTTC
CDR3: CASSGQGTGEQFF

size: few
J: TRBJ1-4
V: TRBV25-1
length: 17
D: TRBD1
DNA: TGTGCCAGCAGTGGGCAGGGGGGCTTCAAAACTAATGAAAAACTGTTTTTT
CDR3: CASSGQGGFKTNEKLFF

size: -
J: TRBJ1-2
V: TRBV10-2
length: 13
D: TRBD1
DNA: TGCGCCAGCACTCCGACAGGGGACTATGGCTACACCTTC
CDR3: CASTPTGDYGYTF

size: -
J: TRBJ1-2
V: TRBV12-3/TRBV12-4
length: 13
D: -
DNA: TGTGCCAGCAGTTCCGGCGCGGATATTTACCACTTCTTC
CDR3: CASSSGADIYHFF